The source of this T cell receptor beta chain is a study of shared clonotypes between healthy human individuals. General study points: Incompleteness in sorted-subset sequencing, despite large depth, was shown by rarefaction. Blood alone was sampled, and tissue repertoires likely differ. The study found roughly 5.3% of naive CD4 clonotypes shared across a handful of donors.

Some clones are missing from TCRdb's copy, which holds only in-frame ones; the method was immunoSEQ multiplex PCR. This sample has roughly 2,300,000 clones, with around 90% found just once. The length of the CDR3 is 13 residues. Germline V lookup: CDR1 MDHEN, CDR2 SYDVKM. This clone was seen just once. Its antigen is currently unknown. V gene TRBV28 combines with J gene TRBJ2-7, with a possible D match to TRBD1 (6 bases). This receptor was obtained from a man between 18 and 35 years old in good health. Some clones in this sample may be carry-over from other donors' samples. The sequenced material came from naive CD4+ T cells from PBMCs. The subset here: CD45RA+ positively selected. DNA for the CDR3: TGTGCATACGGGACATTCCAACCCTACGAGCAGTACTTC. Amino acid sequence: CAYGTFQPYEQYF.